A single sample is the source of the 14 T cell receptor beta chains below, sequenced in a study of T cells in Graves' hyperthyroidism and ophthalmopathy. TCR beta CDR3 region amplification was performed from RNA transcripts. The primer set for the first-round RT-PCR of the TCR CDR3 was HTBI. TCRdb ran MiXCR on the multiplex PCR reads and lists one entry per CDR3 protein. Of around 800,000 distinct CDR3 sequences detected, roughly 40% appear once; the ten largest clones hold approximately 8.7%. Sequencing was done on a sample of blood. The origin of the receptors is a man between 18 and 35 years old with Graves' hyperthyroidism.

This chain uses TRBV29-1 with TRBJ2-7; no firm D call. The V and J ends lost 8 bases and 2 bases respectively, with 10 bases between them. CDR3 length: 11 residues. CDR1 SQVTM and CDR2 ANQGSEA come from the germline V gene. Here the CDR3 reads CSPALAYEQYF. In DNA, the CDR3 is TGCAGCCCTGCGTTGGCCTACGAGCAGTACTTC.

V and J are TRBV25-1 and TRBJ1-1; tentative D call: TRBD1 (6 bases). V was pared by 5 bases and J by 2 bases, with 18 bases between. The CDR3 extends over 16 amino acids. CDR1 and CDR2 from the germline V gene are MGHDK and SYGVNS. CDR3 loop: CASSYGGARVNTEAFF. CDR3 bases: TGTGCCAGCAGTTATGGGGGGGCCAGGGTTAACACTGAAGCTTTCTTT.

As regards this clonotype: A much larger clone lies one base from this, so it may be a read error. The chain carries TRBV20-1 and TRBJ1-2; 7 bases map to TRBD1. This CDR3 comprises 13 residues. The germline gives CDR1 DFQATT, CDR2 SNEGSKA (reference sequence). The CDR3 region has the DNA TGCAGTGCTGCGACAGGGATAAACTATGGCTGCACCTTC. It yields the protein CSAATGINYGCTF.

This sequence joins TRBV7-2 and TRBJ2-7; D is unclear. V was clipped by 5 bases and J by 4 bases, with 12 bases between them. CDR1 and CDR2 from the germline V gene are SGHTA and FQGNSA. This CDR3 is built from 13 residues. CDR3 nucleotide sequence: TGTGCCAGCAGCAAGGGTTTCGCGTACGAGCAGTACTTC. It encodes CASSKGFAYEQYF.

The chain joins TRBV7-8 to TRBJ2-7, with D possibly matching TRBD2 (5 bases). CDR3 length: 12 amino acids. Germline V lookup: CDR1 SGHVS, CDR2 FQNEAQ. Trimming left V 5 bases short and J 7 bases short, with 12 bases between. For the CDR3, the DNA is TGTGCCAGCAGCCGGGGATGGGCAGAGCAGTACTTC. This translates into CASSRGWAEQYF. The full variable domain, with the rest looked up from reference TRBV7-8 and TRBJ2-7, is GAGVSQSPRYKVAKRGQDVALRCDPISGHVSLFWYQQALGQGPEFLTYFQNEAQLDKSGLPSDRFFAERPEGSVSTLKIQRTQQEDSAVYLCASSRGWAEQYFGPGTRLTVT.

This chain connects TRBV29-1 to TRBJ1-1; D ambiguous. The CDR3 is 11 residues long. CDR1 and CDR2 from the germline V gene are SQVTM and ANQGSEA. The V end was cut by 7 bases, the J end by 1 base, with 7 bases between. The CDR3 sequence is CSAYSNTEAFF. In DNA, the CDR3 is TGCAGCGCTTATTCGAACACTGAAGCTTTCTTT.

The genes are TRBV10-2 and TRBJ1-1; perhaps TRBD1 as D (5 bases). Trimming removed 8 bases at V and 0 bases at J, with 10 bases between. Germline CDR1 and CDR2: WSHSY and SAAADI. The CDR3 runs to 13 residues. CDR3 DNA: TGCGCCAGCTTGCAGGGCTTGAACACTGAAGCTTTCTTT. The encoded protein is CASLQGLNTEAFF.

The CDR3 nucleotides read TGCGCCAGCAGCCAGGCTAACATGGGGTTCGTTCGGGACGAGCAGTACTTC. Its translation: CASSQANMGFVRDEQYF. V gene TRBV4-1 combines with J gene TRBJ2-7; D gene unclear. The CDR3 length is 17 residues. V was pared by 3 bases and J by 5 bases, with 23 bases between. Germline CDR1 and CDR2: MGHRA and YSYEKL.

The rearrangement uses TRBV14 and TRBJ2-7; possible D gene TRBD1, 5 bases. V was shortened by 3 bases and J by 0 bases, with 6 bases between the two germline ends. Germline assignment: CDR1 SGHDN and CDR2 FVKESK. The CDR3 contains 13 residues. The CDR3 loop reads CASSHRASYEQYF. Written as DNA, the CDR3 is TGTGCCAGCAGCCACAGGGCCTCCTACGAGCAGTACTTC.

CDR3 sequence: CASSQVQQGASDEQYF. As DNA, the CDR3 is TGCGCCAGCAGCCAGGTACAACAGGGGGCATCGGACGAGCAGTACTTC. The rearrangement joins TRBV4-1 to TRBJ2-7, with 9 positions matching TRBD1. J was trimmed by 5 bases and V by 3 bases; bases with no gene match: 11. Germline V lookup: CDR1 MGHRA, CDR2 YSYEKL. This CDR3 is built from 16 residues.

This clonotype has just a few counts. This chain links TRBV9 with TRBJ1-1; TRBD1 agrees at 7 bases. Trimming took 3 bases from V and 1 from J; bases not matched to a gene: 6. The CDR3 contains 15 residues. CDR1 and CDR2 (germline): SGDLS, YYNGEE. CDR3 residues: CASSEPQGRNTEAFF. The CDR3 nucleotides read TGTGCCAGCAGCGAACCACAGGGGCGGAACACTGAAGCTTTCTTT.

The chain uses TRBV9 and TRBJ2-5, with TRBD1 matching 8 bases. The CDR3 runs to 15 residues. J was trimmed by 4 bases and V by 3 bases; bases with no gene match: 8. The V gene's germline CDR1 is SGDLS and CDR2 YYNGEE. DNA for the CDR3: TGTGCCAGCAGCGCCAGGACAGGGACGTCAGAGACCCAGTACTTC. This gives the protein CASSARTGTSETQYF.

This clonotype occurred many times. The chain couples TRBV7-9 to TRBJ2-5, with 11 bases aligning to TRBD2. CDR1 and CDR2 (germline): SEHNR, FQNEAQ (reference sequence). The CDR3 sequence is 14 residues long. The trim removed 5 bases at V and 4 bases at J, leaving 3 bases unmatched. CDR3: CASSRGLAGETQYF. The DNA of the CDR3 is TGTGCCAGCAGCCGCGGACTAGCGGGAGAGACCCAGTACTTC. The full variable domain, with the rest looked up from reference TRBV7-9 and TRBJ2-5, is DTGVSQNPRHKITKRGQNVTFRCDPISEHNRLYWYRQTLGQGPEFLTYFQNEAQLEKSRLLSDRFSAERPKGSFSTLEIQRTEQGDSAMYLCASSRGLAGETQYFGPGTRLLVL.

A word on this clonotype: It may be a read error: a sequence one base away is much more abundant. The V and J genes are TRBV29-1 and TRBJ1-3; D uncertain. The CDR3 has 14 residues. Germline values: CDR1 SQVTM, CDR2 ANQGSEA. The V end lost 0 bases, the J end lost 4 bases, and 10 bases lay between the germline ends. CDR3 in DNA: TGCAGCGTTGAAGAGCGGAAGTCCGGAAACACCATATATTTT. Translating gives CSVEERKSGNTIYF.